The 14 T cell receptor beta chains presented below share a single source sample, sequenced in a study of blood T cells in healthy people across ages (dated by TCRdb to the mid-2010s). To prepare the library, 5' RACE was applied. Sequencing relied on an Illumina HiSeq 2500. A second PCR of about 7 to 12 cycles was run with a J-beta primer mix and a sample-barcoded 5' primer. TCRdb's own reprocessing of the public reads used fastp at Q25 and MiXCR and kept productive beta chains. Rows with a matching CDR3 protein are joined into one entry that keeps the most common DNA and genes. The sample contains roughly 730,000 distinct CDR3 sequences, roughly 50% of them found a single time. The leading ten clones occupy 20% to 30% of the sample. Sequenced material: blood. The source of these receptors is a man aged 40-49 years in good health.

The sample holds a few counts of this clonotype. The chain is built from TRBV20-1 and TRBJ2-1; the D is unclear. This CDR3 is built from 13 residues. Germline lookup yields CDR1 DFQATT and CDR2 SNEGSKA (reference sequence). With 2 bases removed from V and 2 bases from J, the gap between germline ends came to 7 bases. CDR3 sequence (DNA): TGCAGTGCTAGAATCGGAACCTACAATGAGCAGTTCTTC. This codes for CSARIGTYNEQFF.

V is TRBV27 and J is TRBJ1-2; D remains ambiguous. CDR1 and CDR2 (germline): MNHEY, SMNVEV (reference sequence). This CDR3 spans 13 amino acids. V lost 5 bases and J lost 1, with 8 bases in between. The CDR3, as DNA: TGTGCCAGCAGTCGCCAAGATAACTATGGCTACACCTTC. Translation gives CASSRQDNYGYTF.

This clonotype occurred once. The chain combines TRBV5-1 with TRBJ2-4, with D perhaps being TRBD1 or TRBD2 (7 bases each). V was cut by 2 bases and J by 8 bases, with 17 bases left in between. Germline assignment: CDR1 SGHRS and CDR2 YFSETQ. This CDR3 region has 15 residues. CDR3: CASSLIPGGEDIQYF. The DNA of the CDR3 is TGCGCCAGCAGCTTAATTCCAGGGGGGGAAGACATTCAGTACTTC.

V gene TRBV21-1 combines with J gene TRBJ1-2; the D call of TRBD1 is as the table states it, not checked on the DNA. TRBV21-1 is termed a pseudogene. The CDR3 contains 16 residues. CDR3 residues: CASSQRWGGVEYGYTF. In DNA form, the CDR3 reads TGTGCCAGCAGCCAAAGGTGGGGCGGGGTAGAGTATGGCTACACCTTC.

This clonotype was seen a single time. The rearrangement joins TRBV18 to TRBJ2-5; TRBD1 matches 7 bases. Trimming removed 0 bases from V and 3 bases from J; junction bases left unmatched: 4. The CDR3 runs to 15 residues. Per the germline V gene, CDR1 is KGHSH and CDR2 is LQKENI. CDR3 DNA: TGTGCCAGCTCACCACCGGGACAGAGCAAAGAGACCCAGTACTTC. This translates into CASSPPGQSKETQYF.

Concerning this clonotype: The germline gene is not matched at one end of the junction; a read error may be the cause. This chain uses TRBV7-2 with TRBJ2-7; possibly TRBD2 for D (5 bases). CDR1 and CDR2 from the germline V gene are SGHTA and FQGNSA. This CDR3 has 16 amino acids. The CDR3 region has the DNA TGTGCCAGCAGCTTAGATATTTGGACTCCCTCCTATGAGCAGTACTTC. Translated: CASSLDIWTPSYEQYF.

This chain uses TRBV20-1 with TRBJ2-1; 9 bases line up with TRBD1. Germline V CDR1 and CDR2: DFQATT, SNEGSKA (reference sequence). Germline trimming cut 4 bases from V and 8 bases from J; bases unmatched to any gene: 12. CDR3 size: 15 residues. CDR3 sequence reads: CSAKVQGAQFYEQFF. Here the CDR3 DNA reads TGCAGTGCTAAAGTACAGGGGGCGCAATTCTATGAGCAGTTCTTC.

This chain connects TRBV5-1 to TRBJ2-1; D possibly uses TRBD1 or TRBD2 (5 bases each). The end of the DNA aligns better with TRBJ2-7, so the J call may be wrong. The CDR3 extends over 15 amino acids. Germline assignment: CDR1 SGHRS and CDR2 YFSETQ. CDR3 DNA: TGCGCCAGCAGCGGTTCCACGGGACGGAGTTACGAGCAGTACTTC. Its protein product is CASSGSTGRSYEQYF.

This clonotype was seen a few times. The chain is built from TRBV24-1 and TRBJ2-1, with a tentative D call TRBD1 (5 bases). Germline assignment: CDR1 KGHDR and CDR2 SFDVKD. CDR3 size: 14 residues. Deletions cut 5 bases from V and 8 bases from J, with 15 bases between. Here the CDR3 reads CATSVRGHRYEQFF. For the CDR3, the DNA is TGTGCCACCAGTGTCCGCGGACACCGTTATGAGCAGTTCTTC.

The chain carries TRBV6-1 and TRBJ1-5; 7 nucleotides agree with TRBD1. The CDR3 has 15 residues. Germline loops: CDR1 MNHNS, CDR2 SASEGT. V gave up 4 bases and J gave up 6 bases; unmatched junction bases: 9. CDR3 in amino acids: CASSASEGAGQPQHF. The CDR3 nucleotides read TGTGCCAGCAGTGCCAGCGAGGGGGCCGGTCAGCCCCAGCATTTT.

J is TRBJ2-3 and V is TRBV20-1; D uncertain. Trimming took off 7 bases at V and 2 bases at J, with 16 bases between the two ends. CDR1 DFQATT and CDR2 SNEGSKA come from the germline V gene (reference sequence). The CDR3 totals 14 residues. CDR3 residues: CSVVFPGTTDTQYF. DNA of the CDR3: TGCAGTGTAGTTTTTCCGGGTACCACAGATACGCAGTATTTT.

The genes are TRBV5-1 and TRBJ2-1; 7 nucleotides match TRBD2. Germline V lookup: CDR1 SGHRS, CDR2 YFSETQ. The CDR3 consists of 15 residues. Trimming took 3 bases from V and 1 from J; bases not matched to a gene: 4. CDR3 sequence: CASSSGGWSYNEQFF. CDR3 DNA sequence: TGCGCCAGCAGCTCGGGGGGTTGGTCCTACAATGAGCAGTTCTTC. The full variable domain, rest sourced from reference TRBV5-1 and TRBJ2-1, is KAGVTQTPRYLIKTRGQQVTLSCSPISGHRSVSWYQQTPGQGLQFLFEYFSETQRNKGNFPGRFSGRQFSNSRSEMNVSTLELGDSALYLCASSSGGWSYNEQFFGPGTRLTVL.

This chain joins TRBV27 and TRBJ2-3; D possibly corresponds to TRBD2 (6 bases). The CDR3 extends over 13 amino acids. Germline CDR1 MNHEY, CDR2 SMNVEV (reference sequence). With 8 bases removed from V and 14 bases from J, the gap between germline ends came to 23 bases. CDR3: CASGSGSSPRSYF. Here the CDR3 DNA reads TGTGCCAGCGGTAGCGGTTCTTCCCCCCGTTCGTATTTT.

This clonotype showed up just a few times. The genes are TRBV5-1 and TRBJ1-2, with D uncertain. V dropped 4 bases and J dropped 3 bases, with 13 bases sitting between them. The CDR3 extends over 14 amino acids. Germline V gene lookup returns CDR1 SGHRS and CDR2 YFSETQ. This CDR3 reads CASSLGRSDYGYTF. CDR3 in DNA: TGCGCCAGCAGCCTCGGCAGGTCAGACTATGGCTACACCTTC.